Listed below are T cell receptor beta chains from one sample, sequenced in a study of tumor-infiltrating lymphocytes in oesophageal squamous cell carcinoma. TCRdb re-called the PCR reads through MiXCR, storing one row per CDR3 protein. The data show some 15,000 distinct CDR3 sequences, 44% seen once. Sequencing used blood. These receptors were obtained from a female donor with esophageal squamous cell carcinoma. Each CDR3 is given with its conserved first and last residue. The order of the fields is clone size, V gene, J gene, D gene, CDR3 DNA, CDR3 protein. The D gene is left open where the match is weak. Clone size is shown for a subset of rows, as once, few, many or a class of expanded clone.

>medium-sized|TRBV11-2|TRBJ2-1|TRBD2
TGTGCCAGCAGGATAGCGGGAAGCCGAGACAATGAGCAGTTCTTC
CASRIAGSRDNEQFF
>once|TRBV6-8|TRBJ2-7|.
TGTGCCAGCAGCTCAACAGGACCATCCTACGAGCAGTACTTC
CASSSTGPSYEQYF
>.|TRBV12-3/TRBV12-4|TRBJ2-7|.
TGTGCCAGCGGGAGTGGCCACGAGCAGTACTTC
CASGSGHEQYF
>many|TRBV11-2|TRBJ2-7|.
TGTGCCAGCAGCTTAATCCCAGGGACCTACGAGCAGTACTTC
CASSLIPGTYEQYF
>many|TRBV10-1|TRBJ2-3|.
TGCGCCAGCAGCGTACCGGTAGGCGCTACGAGAAATAATACGCAGTATTTT
CASSVPVGATRNNTQYF
>.|TRBV7-3|TRBJ2-7|.
TGCGCCAGCAGCGTACCAGGGACACCCTCCTACGAGCAGTACTTC
CASSVPGTPSYEQYF
>many|TRBV6-1|TRBJ1-3|.
TGTGCCAGCAGCCCGAATCCGGGAAACACCATATATTTT
CASSPNPGNTIYF
>.|TRBV19|TRBJ1-3|TRBD1
TGTGACATCCGAGGACAGGGGGTTTCTGGAAACACCATATATTTT
CDIRGQGVSGNTIYF
>few|TRBV12-3/TRBV12-4|TRBJ2-2|TRBD1
TGTGCCAGCAGTTTAAATGCCGGGACAGGGAAAGCCGGGGAGCTGTTTTTT
CASSLNAGTGKAGELFF
>many|TRBV5-6|TRBJ2-1|TRBD1
TGTGCCAGCAGCTTGGATGCCGGGACAGGTAACAATGAGCAGTTCTTC
CASSLDAGTGNNEQFF
>.|TRBV6-6|TRBJ1-1|TRBD1
TGTGCCAGCAGTGGGACAGACTACACTGAAGCTTTCTTT
CASSGTDYTEAFF
>many|TRBV27|TRBJ2-3|.
TGTGCCAGCAGGACCCATACCACAGATACGCAGTATTTT
CASRTHTTDTQYF
>many|TRBV28|TRBJ1-2|.
TGTGCCAGCAGTTCCTGGGGCGGGACACCCGGTATCTATGGCTACACCTTC
CASSSWGGTPGIYGYTF
>many|TRBV25-1|TRBJ2-7|.
TGTGCCAGCAGCCCACACGAGCTCTACGAGCAGTACTTC
CASSPHELYEQYF
>.|TRBV7-2|TRBJ2-5|.
TGTGCCAGCGGACCGAAGGCCCAGTACTTC
CASGPKAQYF
>.|TRBV7-8|TRBJ2-7|.
TGTGCCAGCAGCTTAGCGGTTGACAGCTCCTACGAGCAGTACTTC
CASSLAVDSSYEQYF
>.|TRBV6-2/TRBV6-3|TRBJ2-3|TRBD2
TGTGCCAGCAGTGAAGGAGCGGGAGGGGGGGATACGCAGTATTTT
CASSEGAGGGDTQYF
>many|TRBV6-1|TRBJ1-5|.
TGTGCCAGCAGAGCGACAGATGGGAGCAATCAGCCCCAGCATTTT
CASRATDGSNQPQHF
>once|TRBV7-2|TRBJ2-1|TRBD2
TGTGCCAGCAGCCCGGGACTAGCGGGCCCCTCCTACAATGAGCAGTTCTTC
CASSPGLAGPSYNEQFF
>many|TRBV6-1|TRBJ2-7|.
TGTGCCAGCAGTTCCCACGGGACGGAGAATCACAATGAGCAGTACTTC
CASSSHGTENHNEQYF
>many|TRBV6-1|TRBJ2-1|.
TGTGCCAGCAAAAACACCTACGAGCAGTTCTTC
CASKNTYEQFF
>.|TRBV7-3|TRBJ2-1|TRBD2
TGTGCCAGCAGCTTAAGGCCTAGCGGGGGGGTGGGCAATGAGCAGTTCTTC
CASSLRPSGGVGNEQFF
>.|TRBV25-1|TRBJ2-7|.
TGTGCCAGCAGTGCCGGGAACGACGAGCAGTACTTC
CASSAGNDEQYF
>.|TRBV7-2|TRBJ2-5|TRBD2
TGTGCCAGCAGCTCAGGACTAGCGGGACGGGAGACCCAGTACTTC
CASSSGLAGRETQYF
>.|TRBV7-3|TRBJ1-1|TRBD1
TGTGCCAGCAGCAAGGACAGGGGCACTGAAGCTTTCTTT
CASSKDRGTEAFF
>few|TRBV7-2|TRBJ1-1|TRBD1
TGTGCCAGCAATAGGGACAGGGTGACTGAAGCTTTCTTT
CASNRDRVTEAFF
>.|TRBV7-6|TRBJ2-1|.
TGTGCCAGCAGCTTTGGGGACCATAGCACAGATACGCAGTTCTTC
CASSFGDHSTDTQFF
>many|TRBV24-1|TRBJ2-3|.
TGTGCCACCAGTTTAAGCGGCACAGATACGCAGTATTTT
CATSLSGTDTQYF
>.|TRBV12-3/TRBV12-4|TRBJ1-1|.
TGTGCCAGCAGTTTAGCGCAGGTGAACACTGAAGCTTTCTTT
CASSLAQVNTEAFF
>.|TRBV27|TRBJ2-1|.
TGTGCCAGCAGTGACTCATACAATGAGCAGTTCTTC
CASSDSYNEQFF
>.|TRBV7-6|TRBJ2-7|TRBD1
TGTGCCAGCAGCCCCGGACAGGAGGCCCCCTACGAGCAGTACTTC
CASSPGQEAPYEQYF
>.|TRBV11-2|TRBJ1-1|.
TGTGCCAGCAGCTTAGAGAGTTACAGACGGAACACTGAAGCTTTCTTT
CASSLESYRRNTEAFF
>.|TRBV6-6|TRBJ2-3|.
TGTGCCAGCAGTAAACTAACTAGCACAGATACGCAGTATTTT
CASSKLTSTDTQYF
>.|TRBV7-2|TRBJ2-1|.
TGTGCCAGCAGCTTAATGAGAGAGACCCAGTTCTTC
CASSLMRETQFF
>many|TRBV12-3/TRBV12-4|TRBJ1-5|TRBD1
TGTGCCAGCGGAGTTGGAGGGGGCGCTTCCGGTCAGCCCCAGCATTTT
CASGVGGGASGQPQHF
>medium-sized|TRBV6-1|TRBJ1-1|.
TGTGCCAGCAGCCCCGGTGGGTCTGAAGCTTTCTTT
CASSPGGSEAFF